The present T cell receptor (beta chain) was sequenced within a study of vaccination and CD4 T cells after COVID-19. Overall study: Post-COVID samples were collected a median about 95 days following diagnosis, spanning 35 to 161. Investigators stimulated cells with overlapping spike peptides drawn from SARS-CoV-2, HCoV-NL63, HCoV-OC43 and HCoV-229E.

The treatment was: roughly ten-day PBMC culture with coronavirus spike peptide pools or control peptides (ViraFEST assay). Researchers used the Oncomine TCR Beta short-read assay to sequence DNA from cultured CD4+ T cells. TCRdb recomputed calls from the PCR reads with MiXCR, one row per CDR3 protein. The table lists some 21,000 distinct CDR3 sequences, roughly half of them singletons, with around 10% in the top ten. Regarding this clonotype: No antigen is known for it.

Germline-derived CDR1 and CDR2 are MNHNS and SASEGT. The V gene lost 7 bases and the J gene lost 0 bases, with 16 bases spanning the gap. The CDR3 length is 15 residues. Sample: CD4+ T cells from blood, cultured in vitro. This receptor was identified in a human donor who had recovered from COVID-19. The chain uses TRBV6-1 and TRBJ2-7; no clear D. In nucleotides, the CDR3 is TGTGCCAGCATCGCAGAAGAGACCAGCTCCTACGAGCAGTACTTC. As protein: CASIAEETSSYEQYF.